The 22 T cell receptor beta chains below come from one sample, sequenced in a study of T cells in tuberculosis (dated by TCRdb to 2016 to 2019). The intended sense of this specimen's time point label: new active TB diagnosis, blood taken before or within 7 days of starting treatment. Library preparation employed the immunoSEQ multiplex PCR assay. Drawn from immuneACCESS, this table holds only the in-frame rearrangements with V and J called that TCRdb kept. Clones are partly lost; checked studies trace under half to an unresolved V gene and leave the rest unexplained. The sample profile shows about 35,000 clones; approximately 93% of them were found once. The ten top clones hold about 10% of the sample. This sample comprised PBMCs, obtained at tuberculosis diagnosis. The origin of the receptors is an adult with tuberculosis.

The genes are TRBV2 and TRBJ1-6, with a weak D call TRBD1 (6 bases). The CDR3 has 18 amino acids. The V end lost 6 bases, the J end lost 4 bases, and 22 bases lay between the germline ends. The V gene's germline CDR1 is SNHLY and CDR2 FYNNEI. Written as DNA, the CDR3 is TGTGCCAGCAGCGTTCCCCGACAGGCACAGAAATATAATTCACCCCTCCACTTT. Translating gives CASSVPRQAQKYNSPLHF.

J is TRBJ2-3 and V is TRBV5-6; 7 positions match TRBD2. The CDR3 runs 12 residues. Germline V gene data show CDR1 as SGHDT and CDR2 as YYEEEE. V shed 5 bases and J 14 bases; nucleotides not matched to a gene: 11. CDR3 in amino acids: CASSASGDERYF. The CDR3 bases are TGTGCCAGCAGTGCGAGCGGGGACGAACGGTATTTT.

The V call is TRBV5-6, the J call TRBJ1-2; unclear D gene. Trimming stripped 0 bases from V and 4 bases from J, with 16 bases between. This CDR3 is 16 amino acids long. Germline lookup yields CDR1 SGHDT and CDR2 YYEEEE. The CDR3 region has the DNA TGTGCCAGCAGCTTGGCCCGACTTCGACTCACCTATGGCTACACCTTC. Amino acids: CASSLARLRLTYGYTF. Combining the CDR3 with reference TRBV5-6 and TRBJ1-2 gives the whole variable domain DAGVTQSPTHLIKTRGQQVTLRCSPKSGHDTVSWYQQALGQGPQFIFQYYEEEERQRGNFPDRFSGHQFPNYSSELNVNALLLGDSALYLCASSLARLRLTYGYTFGSGTRLTVV.

This chain's CDR3 is CASSTSLRYEQYF. CDR3 nucleotide sequence: TGTGCCAGTAGTACTTCCTTACGGTACGAGCAGTACTTC. The rearrangement uses TRBV19 and TRBJ2-7; D remains ambiguous. The V end lost 4 bases, the J end lost 4 bases, and 11 bases lay between the germline ends. The CDR3 runs 13 residues. CDR1 is LNHDA, CDR2 SQIVND, per germline (reference sequence).

This chain joins TRBV4-1 and TRBJ2-2, with D perhaps TRBD2 (5 bases). The length of the CDR3 is 14 residues. Trimming stripped 3 bases from V and 9 bases from J, with 14 bases between. Germline lookup yields CDR1 MGHRA and CDR2 YSYEKL. The CDR3 DNA reads as TGCGCCAGCAGCCACCTCTCTCTAGCACGGGAGCTGTTTTTT. It translates to CASSHLSLARELFF.

The CDR3 sequence is CAISQPLAGGLTGELFF. The DNA of the CDR3 is TGTGCCATCAGCCAGCCACTAGCGGGAGGGCTTACCGGGGAGCTGTTTTTT. The chain couples TRBV10-3 to TRBJ2-2, with 13 bases matching TRBD2. With 6 bases clipped from V and 5 bases from J, the junction kept 9 bases outside the gene matches. The CDR3 is made up of 17 amino acids. Germline assignment: CDR1 ENHRY and CDR2 SYGVKD.

The CDR3 nucleotides read TGTGCCAGCAGCCCGAAAGGGTGGACTAGCGGGGATGAGCAGTTCTTC. Translated: CASSPKGWTSGDEQFF. This chain links TRBV7-3 with TRBJ2-1; 12 nucleotides align to TRBD2. The CDR3 runs to 16 residues. The V gene's germline CDR1 is SGHTA and CDR2 FQGTGA. V lost 5 bases and J lost 8; bases outside the gene matches: 10.

V is TRBV4-2 and J is TRBJ2-7; possibly TRBD1 for D (5 bases). The CDR3 has 14 amino acids. CDR1 is LGHNA and CDR2 is YNFKEQ in the germline V gene. Deletions cut 0 bases from V and 4 bases from J, with 10 bases between. As DNA, the CDR3 is TGTGCCAGCAGCCAAGAACCCCCAGGGTACGAGCAGTACTTC. Translation gives CASSQEPPGYEQYF.

CDR3 DNA: TGTGCCAGTAGTACCCTAAATGGAGCACGCACAGATACGCAGTATTTT. It translates to CASSTLNGARTDTQYF. The V call is TRBV19, the J call TRBJ2-3, with no clear D. The V end was cut by 4 bases, the J end by 1 base, with 15 bases between. The CDR3 length is 16 residues. From germline, CDR1 is LNHDA and CDR2 SQIVND (reference sequence). The full variable domain, completed using reference TRBV19 and TRBJ2-3, is DGGITQSPKYLFRKEGQNVTLSCEQNLNHDAMYWYRQDPGQGLRLIYYSQIVNDFQKGDIAEGYSVSREKKESFPLTVTSAQKNPTAFYLCASSTLNGARTDTQYFGPGTRLTVL.

The CDR3 reads CSVEDRRSNYGYTF. CDR3 bases: TGCAGCGTAGAGGACAGGAGGTCTAACTATGGCTACACCTTC. V gene TRBV29-1 combines with J gene TRBJ1-2, with TRBD1 matching 7 bases. Losses at the gene ends were 6 bases for V and 0 bases for J; bases not matched to a gene: 7. The CDR3 consists of 14 residues. Germline lookup yields CDR1 SQVTM and CDR2 ANQGSEA.

V gene TRBV10-3 combines with J gene TRBJ2-1, with 9 positions matching TRBD2. This CDR3 contains 16 residues. V was clipped by 0 bases and J by 4 bases; unmatched bases: 4. Germline-derived CDR1 and CDR2 are ENHRY and SYGVKD. As DNA, the CDR3 is TGTGCCATCAGTGAGTCCCTACTAGCGGGTTACAATGAGCAGTTCTTC. Protein: CAISESLLAGYNEQFF.

The J gene is TRBJ2-2, the V gene TRBV10-3; 11 bases line up with TRBD2. The V and J ends lost 2 bases and 6 bases, in that order; junction bases with no gene match: 5. The germline gives CDR1 ENHRY, CDR2 SYGVKD. The CDR3 totals 16 residues. This CDR3 reads CAISEPTSGVAGELFF. CDR3 coding DNA: TGTGCCATCAGTGAGCCGACTAGCGGGGTGGCCGGGGAGCTGTTTTTT.

The chain recombines TRBV10-1 with TRBJ2-1, with 10 bases matching TRBD2. With 2 bases clipped from V and 8 bases from J, the junction kept 12 bases outside the gene matches. The CDR3 covers 17 residues. Germline V CDR1 and CDR2: WNHNN, SYGVQD (reference sequence). This chain's CDR3 is CASSEALAGGSVDEQFF. In nucleotides, the CDR3 is TGCGCCAGCAGTGAGGCGTTAGCGGGAGGAAGTGTCGATGAGCAGTTCTTC.

The rearrangement joins TRBV19 to TRBJ1-4, with 7 nucleotides matching TRBD1. The CDR3 covers 16 residues. V dropped 4 bases and J dropped 8; count of bases not matched to a gene: 13. Germline V CDR1 and CDR2: LNHDA, SQIVND (reference sequence). CDR3 sequence reads: CASSTPGGQVKEKLFF. The CDR3 nucleotides are TGTGCCAGTAGTACCCCAGGGGGACAAGTTAAGGAAAAACTGTTTTTT. Drawing the rest from reference TRBV19 and TRBJ1-4, the complete variable domain is DGGITQSPKYLFRKEGQNVTLSCEQNLNHDAMYWYRQDPGQGLRLIYYSQIVNDFQKGDIAEGYSVSREKKESFPLTVTSAQKNPTAFYLCASSTPGGQVKEKLFFGSGTQLSVL.

The chain links TRBV4-1 to TRBJ2-1, with 9 nucleotides matching TRBD1. The CDR3 covers 14 residues. The J segment lost 8 bases and the V segment lost 1 base, leaving 3 bases of the junction unmatched. CDR1 is MGHRA and CDR2 is YSYEKL in the germline V gene. The CDR3 sequence is CASSQVTGGDEQFF. The CDR3 coding sequence is TGCGCCAGCAGCCAAGTGACAGGGGGGGATGAGCAGTTCTTC.

In DNA, the CDR3 is TGTGCCAGCAGCGTAGAGGCGGGGGGCACTGAAGCTTTCTTT. It encodes CASSVEAGGTEAFF. The rearrangement uses TRBV9 and TRBJ1-1; D may be TRBD1 (5 bases). Germline loops: CDR1 SGDLS, CDR2 YYNGEE. Trimming shortened V by 0 bases and J by 4 bases, and 10 bases separated the two germline ends. This CDR3 has 14 amino acids.

The chain employs TRBV15 and TRBJ2-4, with 9 bases fitting TRBD2. J gave up 5 bases and V 0 bases, and 8 bases lay outside the gene matches. The CDR3 runs to 17 residues. Per the germline V gene, CDR1 is LNHNV and CDR2 is YYDKDF (reference sequence). The CDR3 protein is CATSRDQAVAGENIQYF. In nucleotides, the CDR3 is TGTGCCACCAGCAGAGATCAAGCGGTAGCGGGGGAAAACATTCAGTACTTC.

The rearrangement joins TRBV4-1 to TRBJ1-4; unclear D gene. Per germline, CDR1 MGHRA and CDR2 YSYEKL. V lost 5 bases and J lost 0, with 10 bases in between. This CDR3 is 15 amino acids long. The CDR3 reads CASSAPLATNEKLFF. The CDR3, as DNA: TGCGCCAGCAGCGCTCCACTTGCAACTAATGAAAAACTGTTTTTT.

The chain employs TRBV5-4 and TRBJ2-1; TRBD2 aligns across 11 bases. CDR1 SGHNT and CDR2 YYREEE come from the germline V gene (reference sequence). The CDR3 totals 15 residues. Losses at the gene ends were 0 bases for V and 5 bases for J; bases not matched to a gene: 1. CDR3 in amino acids: CASSLVGLADNEQFF. CDR3 nucleotide sequence: TGTGCCAGCAGCTTGGTGGGACTAGCGGACAATGAGCAGTTCTTC. The variable domain in full, completed from reference TRBV5-4 and TRBJ2-1, reads ETGVTQSPTHLIKTRGQQVTLRCSSQSGHNTVSWYQQALGQGPQFIFQYYREEENGRGNFPPRFSGLQFPNYSSELNVNALELDDSALYLCASSLVGLADNEQFFGPGTRLTVL.

In DNA form, the CDR3 reads TGTGCCAGCAGCGTAGGGCCATCCGGGGGGGCCGGGGAGCTGTTTTTT. It translates to CASSVGPSGGAGELFF. The chain uses TRBV9 and TRBJ2-2; 8 bases align to TRBD2. The CDR3 has 16 amino acids. In germline, CDR1 is SGDLS, CDR2 YYNGEE. V lost 0 bases, J lost 6 bases, and 7 bases stayed unmatched.

This sequence joins TRBV10-2 and TRBJ2-7, with 9 bases matching TRBD1. J lost 5 bases, V lost 7 bases, and 6 bases had no gene match. The germline CDR1 and CDR2 sequences are WSHSY and SAAADI. This CDR3 has 13 amino acids. The CDR3: CASKQGQGHEQYF. CDR3 in DNA: TGCGCCAGCAAGCAGGGACAGGGACACGAGCAGTACTTC.

The chain combines TRBV18 with TRBJ2-7; 13 bases fit TRBD2. Germline CDR1 KGHSH, CDR2 LQKENI. The V and J ends lost 3 bases and 5 bases, in that order; junction bases with no gene match: 4. This CDR3 has 15 residues. CDR3 nucleotide sequence: TGTGCCAGCTCACCGCGGACTAGCGGGAGCAACGAGCAGTACTTC. Its translation: CASSPRTSGSNEQYF. The complete variable domain, with remaining parts taken from reference TRBV18 and TRBJ2-7, reads NAGVMQNPRHLVRRRGQEARLRCSPMKGHSHVYWYRQLPEEGLKFMVYLQKENIIDESGMPKERFSAEFPKEGPSILRIQQVVRGDSAAYFCASSPRTSGSNEQYFGPGTRLTVT.